This entry features one T cell receptor beta chain sequence. This sample stems from a study of T cell repertoires in cytomegalovirus infection. Overall study: Matching HLA type and CMV infection were both indicated by public TCR beta signatures.

TCRdb re-analysed the reads in MiXCR, keeping a single row per CDR3 protein. This sample has 630,000 or so distinct CDR3 sequences, with roughly a quarter found just once. This clonotype originated in a human donor in good health (CMV status not recorded). Some clones in this sample may be carry-over from other donors' samples. The sequencing sample was made of CD8+ T cells from PBMCs.

CDR3 sequence (DNA): TGTGCCAGTAGTTCCCGGACAGGCGCTAACTATGGCTACACCTTC. Translating it yields CASSSRTGANYGYTF. This rearrangement joins TRBV7-4 to TRBJ1-2; TRBD1 aligns across 7 bases. The germline V gene encodes CDR1 SGHVT and CDR2 SQSDAQ. J lost 0 bases, V lost 9 bases, and 10 bases had no gene match. The CDR3 length is 15 residues.